The 15 T cell receptor beta chains listed next were all sequenced from one sample in a study of T cell repertoires in cytomegalovirus infection. TCRdb fed the reads into MiXCR, producing one record per CDR3 protein. The top ten clones hold 55% to 60% of a sample with some 220,000 distinct CDR3 sequences, 30% to 45% of them seen once. Their target antigens are unknown. The source was CD8+ T cells from cultured PBMCs, collected from culture after CMV antigen stimulation. These receptors were collected from a human donor in good health (CMV status not recorded). Some clones in this sample may be carry-over from other donors' samples.

The V and J genes are TRBV7-8 and TRBJ1-1; D call uncertain. Germline V gene sequence: CDR1 SGHVS, CDR2 FQNEAQ. The V and J ends lost 4 bases and 5 bases respectively, with 11 bases between them. There are 13 residues in the CDR3. The DNA for the CDR3 is TGTGCCAGCAGCTCCCCATGTGAAACTGAAGCTTTCTTT. Protein sequence: CASSSPCETEAFF.

This clonotype has more than one count but fewer than ten. The chain uses TRBV24-1 and TRBJ2-7; 10 nucleotides align to TRBD2. Germline lookup yields CDR1 KGHDR and CDR2 SFDVKD. V trimming: 4 bases; J trimming: 0 bases; junction bases outside the gene matches: 11. The CDR3 contains 18 residues. CDR3 region: CATSDSGLAEASSYEQYF. The CDR3 bases are TGTGCCACCAGTGACAGCGGACTAGCGGAGGCGAGCTCCTACGAGCAGTACTTC.

The rearrangement uses TRBV11-2 and TRBJ2-3, with 7 positions matching TRBD2. CDR1 SGHAT and CDR2 FQNNGV come from the germline V gene. With V trimmed by 8 bases and J by 3 bases, 5 bases remained unmatched. CDR3 size: 13 residues. CDR3 region: CASESGGTDTQYF. The CDR3 DNA reads as TGTGCCAGCGAGTCGGGAGGAACAGATACGCAGTATTTT. Full variable domain (missing parts from reference TRBV11-2 and TRBJ2-3): EAGVAQSPRYKIIEKRQSVAFWCNPISGHATLYWYQQILGQGPKLLIQFQNNGVVDDSQLPKDRFSAERLKGVDSTLKIQPAKLEDSAVYLCASESGGTDTQYFGPGTRLTVL.

The chain has TRBV19 and TRBJ1-2; 7 nucleotides align to TRBD1. CDR3 length: 15 amino acids. V was pared by 7 bases and J by 5 bases, with 13 bases of the junction left unmatched. Germline-derived CDR1 and CDR2 are LNHDA and SQIVND (reference sequence). The CDR3 DNA reads as TGTGCCAGTACCTCGCGACAGGGACTTGTTTATGGCTACACCTTC. This gives the protein CASTSRQGLVYGYTF.

There are a few counts of this clonotype. This chain links TRBV11-2 with TRBJ2-1, with D possibly being TRBD2 (6 bases). V lost 7 bases to trimming and J lost 0 bases, with 13 bases between them. Germline-derived CDR1 and CDR2 are SGHAT and FQNNGV. The CDR3 loop spans 15 amino acids. CDR3 sequence (DNA): TGTGCCAGCAAATTAGCGGATTTCTCCTACAATGAGCAGTTCTTC. It specifies CASKLADFSYNEQFF.

V and J are TRBV23-1 and TRBJ1-1; D ambiguous. TRBV23-1 is recorded as an ORF, its role being uncertain. This CDR3 spans 14 amino acids. Between the trimmed V and J ends, which lost 6 bases and 1 base, there was a span of 12 bases. The CDR3 sequence: CASSIHTPNTEAFF. The CDR3, as DNA: TGCGCCAGCAGCATTCACACCCCGAACACTGAAGCTTTCTTT.

The rearrangement uses TRBV28 and TRBJ1-2; D is perhaps TRBD1 (6 bases). Germline V gene data show CDR1 as MDHEN and CDR2 as SYDVKM. Trimming shortened V by 2 bases and J by 2 bases, and 21 bases separated the two germline ends. The CDR3 sequence is 18 residues long. This CDR3 is CASSLPGGDRNFNYGYTF. In DNA form, the CDR3 reads TGTGCCAGCAGTTTACCTGGGGGCGATAGGAATTTCAACTATGGCTACACCTTC.

In this sample, this clonotype turned up many times. V and J are TRBV20-1 and TRBJ1-5; 8 positions agree with TRBD1. The CDR3 has 11 amino acids. The junction had 4 bases not matched to a gene; V was cut back by 4 bases and J by 11 bases. Germline-derived CDR1 and CDR2 are DFQATT and SNEGSKA (reference sequence). The CDR3 reads CSATEDRAQHF. In DNA, the CDR3 is TGCAGTGCTACCGAGGACAGGGCCCAGCATTTT.

This clonotype has more than one count but fewer than ten. The gene calls are TRBV9 and TRBJ2-3; TRBD2 aligns across 9 bases. CDR1 SGDLS and CDR2 YYNGEE come from the germline V gene. This CDR3 spans 16 amino acids. J gave up 8 bases and V 0 bases, and 10 bases lay outside the gene matches. CDR3 nucleotides: TGTGCCAGCAGCGTAGAGGGTAGCGGGAGACCGGGTACGCAGTATTTT. Protein sequence: CASSVEGSGRPGTQYF.

The chain couples TRBV12-3 or TRBV12-4 to TRBJ2-1, with 10 bases that match TRBD2. Unmatched junction bases numbered 7, after V lost 5 bases and J lost 6 bases. The length of the CDR3 is 15 residues. The DNA for the CDR3 is TGTGCCAGCAGTGTTAGCGGGAGGTCAAGCAATGAGCAGTTCTTC. The encoded protein is CASSVSGRSSNEQFF.

The chain is built from TRBV28 and TRBJ2-5; 10 bases line up with TRBD2. The CDR3 is 14 residues long. V dropped 2 bases and J dropped 5; count of bases not matched to a gene: 2. From germline, CDR1 is MDHEN and CDR2 SYDVKM. CDR3: CASSLSGRAETQYF. For the CDR3, the DNA is TGTGCCAGCAGTTTAAGCGGGAGGGCCGAGACCCAGTACTTC.

J is TRBJ1-6 and V is TRBV2; 8 bases are shared with TRBD1. Germline V gene sequence: CDR1 SNHLY, CDR2 FYNNEI. This CDR3 has 15 residues. V was clipped by 4 bases and J by 7 bases; unmatched bases: 6. The CDR3 loop reads CASSAGTGSNSPLHF. CDR3 DNA: TGTGCCAGCAGTGCCGGGACAGGTTCAAATTCACCCCTCCACTTT.

The V and J genes are TRBV7-8 and TRBJ1-5; perhaps TRBD1 as D (6 bases). V was trimmed by 4 bases and J by 1 base, leaving 8 bases between them. Germline CDR1 is SGHVS and CDR2 is FQNEAQ. The CDR3 is 14 residues long. CDR3: CASSSQGSNQPQHF. DNA of the CDR3: TGTGCCAGCAGCTCACAGGGAAGCAATCAGCCCCAGCATTTT.

Many counts were recorded for this clonotype. This chain connects TRBV7-2 to TRBJ1-2; 10 bases fit TRBD1. The CDR3 extends over 15 amino acids. CDR1 SGHTA and CDR2 FQGNSA come from the germline V gene. J gave up 8 bases and V 3 bases, and 9 bases lay outside the gene matches. CDR3 DNA: TGTGCCAGCAGCTTCCCATTGGACAGGGGGAGAGGCTACACCTTC. This encodes CASSFPLDRGRGYTF.

Comment on this clonotype: A read error may account for a junction end that differs from germline. This chain uses TRBV7-9 with TRBJ2-1; tentatively, D is TRBD2 (5 bases). The germline V gene has CDR1 SEHNR and CDR2 FQNEAQ (reference sequence). The CDR3 has 15 amino acids. CDR3 in DNA: TGTGCCAGCAGCTTCAAGCGGATGGATTACAATGAGCAGTGCTTC. Protein sequence: CASSFKRMDYNEQCF.